This T cell receptor beta chain was identified in a study of T cell changes during pregnancy in multiple sclerosis. Measured with immunoSEQ multiplex PCR; TCRdb has only the in-frame clones, and not every one. Altogether 70,000 to 95,000 clones are present, more than 90% being singletons, with the ten largest covering over 2%. CDR3 length equals 15 residues. CDR1 and CDR2 from the germline V gene are SGHTA and FQGNSA. J gave up 2 bases and V 8 bases, and 9 bases lay outside the gene matches. The receptor was derived from a female donor in good health, enrolled as a control in a pregnancy study. The chain employs TRBV7-2 and TRBJ2-3; 8 positions agree with TRBD1. This material consisted of peripheral blood, taken in the second trimester of pregnancy. CDR3 sequence: CASGSGQGFTDTQYF. As DNA, the CDR3 is TGTGCCAGCGGATCCGGACAGGGATTCACAGATACGCAGTATTTT.